This T cell receptor (beta chain) was captured in a study of identical twins. The CDR3 sequence is 16 residues long. Trimming cost V 2 bases and J 2 bases, with 12 bases left between them. CDR1 KGHDR and CDR2 SFDVKD come from the germline V gene. TCRdb reanalysed the 5' RACE reads using MiXCR and keeps one entry per CDR3 protein. The top ten clones hold approximately 2% of a sample with approximately 280,000 distinct CDR3 sequences, more than 6.5% of them seen once. The same data also went into a second study, on yellow fever vaccine responses in identical twins.

This sequence originates from a woman aged 18-30 years in good health. Sample: memory (CD45RO+) T cells sorted from blood. V usage is TRBV24-1 and J usage is TRBJ1-3; no firm D call. The CDR3 protein is CATSDSAVGTGNTIYF. For the CDR3, the DNA is TGTGCCACCAGTGATTCGGCAGTGGGAACTGGAAACACCATATATTTT.